This is a list of T cell receptor beta chains from one sample in a study of blood T cell repertoires in COVID-19. Repertoires were generated with immunoSEQ multiplex PCR, while TCRdb's copy carries only in-frame clones and drops some. The sample carries approximately 220,000 clones, 85% recorded once. Sequencing was carried out using PBMCs or T cells enriched from blood (not recorded which). All receptors derive from a man aged 40-55 years who had recovered from COVID-19. Each CDR3 is given with its conserved first and last residue. Each record gives: CDR3 DNA, CDR3 protein, V gene, D gene, clone size, J gene. A D gene is named only where the DNA matches it firmly. Size is omitted from some rows. Given values are once, few, many or a class for expanded clones.

cdr3_nt: TGTGCCAGCAGCTCGTTAGCGGGAGGGCCAAAAAATGAGCAGTTCTTC
cdr3_aa: CASSSLAGGPKNEQFF
v_call: TRBV11-2
d_call: TRBD2
clone_size: -
j_call: TRBJ2-1

cdr3_nt: TGTGCCAGCAGTCGTACTAGCGGGAGGCCGAATGAGCAGTTCTTC
cdr3_aa: CASSRTSGRPNEQFF
v_call: TRBV6-2/TRBV6-3
d_call: TRBD2
clone_size: -
j_call: TRBJ2-1

cdr3_nt: TGTGCCAGCAGCCTCACAGGGGGCGCGAATGGGGCCAACGTCCTGACTTTC
cdr3_aa: CASSLTGGANGANVLTF
v_call: TRBV5-4
d_call: TRBD1
clone_size: -
j_call: TRBJ2-6

cdr3_nt: TGCGCCAGCAGCATGACTAGCGGTTACAATGAGCAGTTCTTC
cdr3_aa: CASSMTSGYNEQFF
v_call: TRBV5-1
d_call: TRBD2
clone_size: -
j_call: TRBJ2-1

cdr3_nt: TGTGCCAGCTCACCACCGACCCCCACAGGGCCTGGAAACACCATATATTTT
cdr3_aa: CASSPPTPTGPGNTIYF
v_call: TRBV18
d_call: -
clone_size: -
j_call: TRBJ1-3

cdr3_nt: TGTGCCAGCAGCTTAACAGACACAAACTATGGCTACACCTTC
cdr3_aa: CASSLTDTNYGYTF
v_call: TRBV11-2
d_call: -
clone_size: few
j_call: TRBJ1-2

cdr3_nt: TGTGCCAGTACCAGGACTAGCGGGAGCTACGAGCAGTACTTC
cdr3_aa: CASTRTSGSYEQYF
v_call: TRBV19
d_call: TRBD2
clone_size: once
j_call: TRBJ2-7

cdr3_nt: TGTGCCAGCCAGATAGACGGGACTAGCTACGAGCAGTACTTC
cdr3_aa: CASQIDGTSYEQYF
v_call: TRBV6-5
d_call: TRBD2
clone_size: -
j_call: TRBJ2-7

cdr3_nt: TGTGCCAGCAGACCCGACAGCCCCGAAGCTTTCTTT
cdr3_aa: CASRPDSPEAFF
v_call: TRBV12-3/TRBV12-4
d_call: -
clone_size: -
j_call: TRBJ1-1

cdr3_nt: TGCGCCAGCAGCTTCGGGGGTGGTAATGAAAAACTGTTTTTT
cdr3_aa: CASSFGGGNEKLFF
v_call: TRBV5-1
d_call: -
clone_size: once
j_call: TRBJ1-4

cdr3_nt: TGTGCCAGCAGTGGAGACAGGTCCTACGAGCAGTACTTC
cdr3_aa: CASSGDRSYEQYF
v_call: TRBV6-6
d_call: -
clone_size: -
j_call: TRBJ2-7

cdr3_nt: TGTGCCAGCAGGGGTGCGGGTATTAGCAATCAGCCCCAGCATTTT
cdr3_aa: CASRGAGISNQPQHF
v_call: TRBV6-5
d_call: -
clone_size: -
j_call: TRBJ1-5

cdr3_nt: TGTGCCAGCAGCTTAGGGGGCCCAGACTATGGCTACACCTTC
cdr3_aa: CASSLGGPDYGYTF
v_call: TRBV7-2
d_call: -
clone_size: -
j_call: TRBJ1-2

cdr3_nt: TGTGCCAGCAGTTTTAGGGGGGAAGCTTTCTTT
cdr3_aa: CASSFRGEAFF
v_call: TRBV27
d_call: -
clone_size: -
j_call: TRBJ1-1

cdr3_nt: TGTGCCAGTAGTAACGAGATCGGGAGCCGTTCCTACGAGCAGTACTTC
cdr3_aa: CASSNEIGSRSYEQYF
v_call: TRBV19
d_call: -
clone_size: -
j_call: TRBJ2-7

cdr3_nt: TGTGCCAGCAGCTTACAAAGACCCGGCCTAGCTATAAACATTCAGTACTTC
cdr3_aa: CASSLQRPGLAINIQYF
v_call: TRBV7-8
d_call: -
clone_size: few
j_call: TRBJ2-4

cdr3_nt: TGTGCCTGGAGGATTAGCGGGAGTACAGATACGCAGTATTTT
cdr3_aa: CAWRISGSTDTQYF
v_call: TRBV30
d_call: TRBD2
clone_size: -
j_call: TRBJ2-3

cdr3_nt: TGTGCCGGTAGCGGGGTGGAGGGGGGGACCCAGTACTTC
cdr3_aa: CAGSGVEGGTQYF
v_call: TRBV2
d_call: TRBD2
clone_size: -
j_call: TRBJ2-5

cdr3_nt: TGTGCCAGCAGCCAGGGGAGAAATCAGCCCCAGCATTTT
cdr3_aa: CASSQGRNQPQHF
v_call: TRBV3-1/TRBV3-2
d_call: -
clone_size: -
j_call: TRBJ1-5

cdr3_nt: TGTGCCAGCAGTGAACATTTTGGGGAGAGTACCTACAATGAGCAGTTCTTC
cdr3_aa: CASSEHFGESTYNEQFF
v_call: TRBV2
d_call: -
clone_size: -
j_call: TRBJ2-1

cdr3_nt: TGTGCCAGCAGCTTAGACCGGACAGGGGGCCGGTACCCCACCGAGCAGTACTTC
cdr3_aa: CASSLDRTGGRYPTEQYF
v_call: TRBV11-3
d_call: TRBD1
clone_size: -
j_call: TRBJ2-7

cdr3_nt: TGTGCCAGCAGCGGTACCGGGACAGGGGTGTCTGGGGCCAACGTCCTGACTTTC
cdr3_aa: CASSGTGTGVSGANVLTF
v_call: TRBV5-5
d_call: TRBD1
clone_size: -
j_call: TRBJ2-6

cdr3_nt: TGTGCCACCTCGGACAGAACTAATGAAAAACTGTTTTTT
cdr3_aa: CATSDRTNEKLFF
v_call: TRBV19
d_call: -
clone_size: once
j_call: TRBJ1-4